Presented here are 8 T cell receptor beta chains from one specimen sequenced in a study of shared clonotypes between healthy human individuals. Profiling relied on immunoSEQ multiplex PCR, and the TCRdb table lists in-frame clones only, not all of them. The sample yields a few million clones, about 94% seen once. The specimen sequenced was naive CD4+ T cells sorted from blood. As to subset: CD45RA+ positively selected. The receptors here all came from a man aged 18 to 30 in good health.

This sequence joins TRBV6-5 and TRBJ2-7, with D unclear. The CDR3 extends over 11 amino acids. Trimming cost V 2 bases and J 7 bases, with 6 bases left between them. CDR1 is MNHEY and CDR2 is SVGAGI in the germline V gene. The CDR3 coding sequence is TGTGCCAGCAGTTACAAAGGAGAGCAGTACTTC. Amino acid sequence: CASSYKGEQYF.

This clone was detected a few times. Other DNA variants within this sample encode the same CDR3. CDR3 sequence reads: CASSVEGTDTQYF. CDR3 DNA sequence: TGTGCCAGCAGCGTAGAGGGCACAGATACGCAGTATTTT. This chain links TRBV9 with TRBJ2-3, with no clear D. Between the trimmed V and J ends, which lost 0 bases and 1 base, there was a span of 3 bases. The CDR3 runs 13 residues. Germline CDR1 and CDR2: SGDLS and YYNGEE. The complete variable domain, with remaining parts taken from reference TRBV9 and TRBJ2-3, reads DSGVTQTPKHLITATGQRVTLRCSPRSGDLSVYWYQQSLDQGLQFLIQYYNGEERAKGNILERFSAQQFPDLHSELNLSSLELGDSALYFCASSVEGTDTQYFGPGTRLTVL.

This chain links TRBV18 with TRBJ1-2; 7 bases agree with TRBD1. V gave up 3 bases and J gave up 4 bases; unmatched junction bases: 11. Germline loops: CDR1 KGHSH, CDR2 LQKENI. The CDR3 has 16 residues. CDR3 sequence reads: CASSPPSTGLPYGYTF. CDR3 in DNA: TGTGCCAGCTCACCGCCCTCGACAGGGTTGCCCTATGGCTACACCTTC.

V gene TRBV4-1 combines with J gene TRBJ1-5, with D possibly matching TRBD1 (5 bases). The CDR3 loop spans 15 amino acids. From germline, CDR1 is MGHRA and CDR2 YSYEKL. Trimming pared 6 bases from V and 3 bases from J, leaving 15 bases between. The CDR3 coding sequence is TGCGCCAGCAGACAGGCTCAGGGAATCAATCAGCCCCAGCATTTT. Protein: CASRQAQGINQPQHF.

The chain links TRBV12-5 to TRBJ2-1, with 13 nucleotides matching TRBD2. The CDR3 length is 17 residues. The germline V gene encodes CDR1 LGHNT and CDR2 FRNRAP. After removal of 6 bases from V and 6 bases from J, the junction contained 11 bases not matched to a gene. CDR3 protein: CASGPPKGLAGANEQFF. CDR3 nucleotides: TGTGCTAGTGGCCCACCCAAAGGACTAGCGGGGGCCAATGAGCAGTTCTTC.

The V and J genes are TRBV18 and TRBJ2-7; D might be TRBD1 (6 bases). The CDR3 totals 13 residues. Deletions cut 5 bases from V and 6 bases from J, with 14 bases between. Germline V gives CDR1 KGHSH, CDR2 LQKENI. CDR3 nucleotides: TGTGCCAGCTCATATATGTCAGGGGTCGAGCAGTACTTC. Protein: CASSYMSGVEQYF.

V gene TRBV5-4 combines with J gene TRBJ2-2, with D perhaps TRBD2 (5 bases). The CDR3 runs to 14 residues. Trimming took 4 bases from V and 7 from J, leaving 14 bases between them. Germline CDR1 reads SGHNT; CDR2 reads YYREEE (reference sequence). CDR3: CASSATLEGGELFF. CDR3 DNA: TGTGCCAGCAGCGCCACCCTAGAGGGCGGGGAGCTGTTTTTT.

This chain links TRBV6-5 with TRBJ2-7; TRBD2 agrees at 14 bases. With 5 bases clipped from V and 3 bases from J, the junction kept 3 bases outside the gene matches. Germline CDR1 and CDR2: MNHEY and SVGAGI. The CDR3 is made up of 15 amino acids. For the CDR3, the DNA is TGTGCCAGCAGTACTGGGACTAGCGGGGGCTACGAGCAGTACTTC. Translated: CASSTGTSGGYEQYF.